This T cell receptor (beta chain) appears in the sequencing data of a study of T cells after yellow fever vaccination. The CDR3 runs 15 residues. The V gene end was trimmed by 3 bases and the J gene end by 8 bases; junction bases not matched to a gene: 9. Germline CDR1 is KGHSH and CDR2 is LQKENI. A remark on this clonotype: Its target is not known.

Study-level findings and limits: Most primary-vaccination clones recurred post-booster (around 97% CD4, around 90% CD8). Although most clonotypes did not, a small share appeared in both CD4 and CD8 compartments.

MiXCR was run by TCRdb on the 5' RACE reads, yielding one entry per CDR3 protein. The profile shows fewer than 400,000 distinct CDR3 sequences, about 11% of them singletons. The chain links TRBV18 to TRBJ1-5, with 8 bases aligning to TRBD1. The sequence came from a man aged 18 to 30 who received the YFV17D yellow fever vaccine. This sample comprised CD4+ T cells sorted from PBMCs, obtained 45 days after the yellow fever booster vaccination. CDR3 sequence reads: CASSPGTGLGEPQHF. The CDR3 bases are TGTGCCAGCTCACCGGGGACAGGCCTCGGTGAGCCCCAGCATTTT.